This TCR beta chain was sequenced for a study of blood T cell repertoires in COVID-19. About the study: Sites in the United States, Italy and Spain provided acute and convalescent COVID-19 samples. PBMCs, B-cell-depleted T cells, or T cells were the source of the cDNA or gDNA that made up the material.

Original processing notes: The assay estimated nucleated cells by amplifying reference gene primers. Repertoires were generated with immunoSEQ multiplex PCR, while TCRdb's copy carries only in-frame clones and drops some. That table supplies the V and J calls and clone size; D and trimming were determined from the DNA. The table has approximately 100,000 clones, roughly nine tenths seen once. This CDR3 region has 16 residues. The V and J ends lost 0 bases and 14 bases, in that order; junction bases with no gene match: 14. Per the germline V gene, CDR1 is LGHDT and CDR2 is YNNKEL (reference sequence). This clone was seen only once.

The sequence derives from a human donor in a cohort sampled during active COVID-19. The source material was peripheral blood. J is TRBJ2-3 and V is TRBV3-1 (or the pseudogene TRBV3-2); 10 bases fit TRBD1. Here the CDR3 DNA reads TGTGCCAGCAGCCAAGATCCGGGACAGGGGACCCTTCGGTGGTATTTT. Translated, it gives CASSQDPGQGTLRWYF.